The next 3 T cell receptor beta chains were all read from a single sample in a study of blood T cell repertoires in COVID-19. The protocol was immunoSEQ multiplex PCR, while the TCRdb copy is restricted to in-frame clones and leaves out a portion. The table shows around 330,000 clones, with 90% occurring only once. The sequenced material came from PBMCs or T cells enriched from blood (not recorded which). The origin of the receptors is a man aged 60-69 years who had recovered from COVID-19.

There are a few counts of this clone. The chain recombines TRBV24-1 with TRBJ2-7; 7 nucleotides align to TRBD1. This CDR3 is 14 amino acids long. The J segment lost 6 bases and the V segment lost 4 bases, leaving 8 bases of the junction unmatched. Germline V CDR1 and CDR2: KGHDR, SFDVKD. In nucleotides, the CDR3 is TGTGCCACCAGTGAGCCCGGGACAGTGGGCGAGCAGTACTTC. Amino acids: CATSEPGTVGEQYF.

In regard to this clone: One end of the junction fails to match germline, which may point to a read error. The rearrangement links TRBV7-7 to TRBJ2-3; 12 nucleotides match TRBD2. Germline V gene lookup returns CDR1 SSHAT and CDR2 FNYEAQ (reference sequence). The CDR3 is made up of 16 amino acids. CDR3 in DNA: TGTGCTAGCAGCCCGCGACTAGCGGGGGGCACAGATACGCAGTATTTT. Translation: CASSPRLAGGTDTQYF.

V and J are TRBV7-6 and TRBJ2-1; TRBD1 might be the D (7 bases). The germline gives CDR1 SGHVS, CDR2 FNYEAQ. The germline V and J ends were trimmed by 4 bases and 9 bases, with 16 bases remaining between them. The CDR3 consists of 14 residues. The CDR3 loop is CASSSVLQGGEQFF. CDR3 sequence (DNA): TGTGCCAGCAGCTCAGTACTCCAGGGGGGTGAGCAGTTCTTC.